A selection of T cell receptor beta chains follows, all from one sample in a study of shared clonotypes between healthy human individuals. Data came from immunoSEQ multiplex PCR; TCRdb stores just in-frame clones and leaves some out. Among about 1.1 million clones listed, around three quarters were seen once. The specimen sequenced was memory CD4+ T cells from PBMCs. These receptors were taken from a man between 18 and 29 years old in good health. Some clones in this sample may be carry-over from other donors' samples. The CDR3 runs from the conserved cysteine through the conserved F or W. The D gene is left open where the match is weak. Clone size is given for some rows only: seen once, a few or many times, or a class if the clone is expanded.

CDR3 protein,CDR3 DNA,clone size,D gene,J gene,V gene
CASSLMVQEAFF,TGTGCCAGCAGCTTAATGGTACAGGAAGCTTTCTTT,.,.,TRBJ1-1,TRBV5-5
CASSTGQGSPVETQYF,TGTGCCAGCAGCACGGGACAGGGATCCCCCGTTGAGACCCAGTACTTC,.,TRBD1,TRBJ2-5,TRBV11-3
CASSPLASGSSYEQYF,TGTGCCAGCTCACCACTGGCTAGCGGGAGCTCCTACGAGCAGTACTTC,.,TRBD2,TRBJ2-7,TRBV18
CASSLWGDNLETQYF,TGCGCCAGCAGCCTTTGGGGGGATAATTTGGAGACCCAGTACTTC,.,.,TRBJ2-5,TRBV4-1
CASSKTSGGYNEQFF,TGTGCCAGCAGCAAGACTAGCGGGGGGTACAATGAGCAGTTCTTC,.,TRBD2,TRBJ2-1,TRBV7-6
CAWTRGQGGYNEQFF,TGTGCGTGGACCAGAGGACAGGGCGGCTACAATGAGCAGTTCTTC,.,TRBD1,TRBJ2-1,TRBV30
CSVKDYEQYF,TGCAGCGTTAAGGACTACGAGCAGTACTTC,.,.,TRBJ2-7,TRBV29-1
CAIRKAGQGNTEAFF,TGTGCCATCAGGAAGGCCGGACAGGGGAACACTGAAGCTTTCTTT,.,TRBD1,TRBJ1-1,TRBV10-3
CASSLTYGTYEQYF,TGCGCCAGCAGCTTAACCTACGGAACCTACGAGCAGTACTTC,few,.,TRBJ2-7,TRBV5-1
CASSIDSGPYNEQFF,TGTGCCAGTAGTATAGATAGCGGCCCCTACAATGAGCAGTTCTTC,.,.,TRBJ2-1,TRBV19
CASSREGTSAYNEQFF,TGTGCCAGCAGTCGCGAAGGGACTAGCGCCTACAATGAGCAGTTCTTC,.,TRBD2,TRBJ2-1,TRBV11-3
CASSASGSVTDTQYF,TGCGCCAGCAGCGCTAGCGGGAGCGTAACAGATACGCAGTATTTT,.,TRBD2,TRBJ2-3,TRBV4-1
CASSQDRLAGRGTQYF,TGTGCCAGCAGCCAAGATCGGCTAGCGGGCAGAGGTACGCAGTATTTT,.,TRBD2,TRBJ2-3,TRBV4-2
CASRSRVRGDEKLFF,TGTGCCAGCAGGTCCCGGGTCAGAGGGGATGAAAAACTGTTTTTT,.,.,TRBJ1-4,TRBV2
CASSEYRGNEQFF,TGTGCCAGCAGTGAATATCGGGGCAATGAGCAGTTCTTC,.,.,TRBJ2-1,TRBV2
CASSKRQGQADTQYF,TGTGCCAGCAGCAAGCGGCAGGGACAAGCAGATACGCAGTATTTT,.,.,TRBJ2-3,TRBV5-8
CASSVSTLTSGSPSYNEQFF,TGTGCCAGCAGCGTATCTACCCTGACTAGCGGGAGCCCCTCCTACAATGAGCAGTTCTTC,.,TRBD2,TRBJ2-1,TRBV9
CASSLRSYEQYF,TGTGCCAGCAGTTTAAGAAGCTACGAGCAGTACTTC,.,.,TRBJ2-7,TRBV28
CASSPGGLAASGDTQYF,TGCGCCAGCAGCCCCGGAGGACTAGCGGCTTCCGGAGATACGCAGTATTTT,.,TRBD2,TRBJ2-3,TRBV5-1
CASSFPLTARSSSYEQYF,TGTGCCAGCAGCTTCCCCCTCACTGCGAGATCAAGCTCCTACGAGCAGTACTTC,.,.,TRBJ2-7,TRBV28
CASSEDGAGYTDTQYF,TGTGCCAGCAGCGAGGACGGAGCGGGATACACAGATACGCAGTATTTT,.,TRBD2,TRBJ2-3,TRBV5-6